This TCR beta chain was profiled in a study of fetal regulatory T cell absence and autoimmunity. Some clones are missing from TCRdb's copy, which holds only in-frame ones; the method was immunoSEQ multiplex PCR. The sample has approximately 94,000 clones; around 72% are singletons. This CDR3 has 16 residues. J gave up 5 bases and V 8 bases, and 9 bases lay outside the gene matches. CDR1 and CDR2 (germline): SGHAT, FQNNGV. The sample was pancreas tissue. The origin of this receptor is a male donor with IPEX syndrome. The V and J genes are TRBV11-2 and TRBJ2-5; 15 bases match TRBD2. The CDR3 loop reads CASARTSGRASETQYF. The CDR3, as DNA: TGTGCCAGCGCGCGGACTAGCGGGAGGGCCTCGGAGACCCAGTACTTC.